The rows below give T cell receptor beta chains drawn from one sample of a study of T cells in Graves' hyperthyroidism and ophthalmopathy. TCRdb re-called the multiplex PCR reads with MiXCR, one entry per CDR3 protein. Of 550,000 to 700,000 distinct CDR3 sequences listed, about half are singletons. Sequenced input: peripheral blood or thyroid tissue (not recorded which). These receptors all come from an adult woman with Graves' disease, either hyperthyroidism or ophthalmopathy (not recorded which). The CDR3 runs from the conserved cysteine through the conserved F or W. A D gene is named only where the DNA matches it firmly. Expanded clones are given a class, and other clones once, few, many or no size at all.

TRBV11-2	many	TRBD1	TRBJ1-1	16	CASSLSPGQGIGEAFF	TGTGCCAGCAGTTTATCACCGGGACAGGGAATCGGTGAAGCTTTCTTT
TRBV28	few	.	TRBJ1-2	15	CASSLPLGARYGYTF	TGTGCCAGCAGTCTCCCTCTGGGGGCACGATATGGCTACACCTTC
TRBV5-1	many	TRBD1	TRBJ1-1	14	CASSFQGEGTEAFF	TGCGCCAGCAGCTTCCAGGGGGAGGGGACGGAAGCTTTCTTT
TRBV20-1	many	.	TRBJ1-5	14	CSASAWDTLWPQHF	TGCAGTGCTAGCGCCTGGGACACCCTTTGGCCCCAGCATTTT
TRBV7-2	.	.	TRBJ1-2	13	CASSRTSGRAYTF	TGTGCCAGCAGCAGAACTAGCGGGAGGGCCTACACCTTC
TRBV11-2	.	TRBD2	TRBJ2-3	14	CASFGGLAGVTQYF	TGTGCCAGCTTCGGGGGACTAGCGGGAGTGACGCAGTATTTT
TRBV29-1	many	TRBD1	TRBJ1-2	14	CSAPTGMGPYGYTF	TGCAGCGCACCGACAGGGATGGGACCCTATGGCTACACCTTC
TRBV14	many	.	TRBJ1-4	14	CASSRSGIREKLFF	TGTGCCAGCAGCCGCTCGGGGATCCGAGAAAAACTGTTTTTT
TRBV20-1	many	.	TRBJ1-1	14	CSASVFQLNTEAFF	TGCAGTGCTAGCGTATTCCAGTTGAACACTGAAGCTTTCTTT
TRBV4-1	.	.	TRBJ1-2	17	CASSQEPTGRTFYGYTF	TGCGCCAGCAGCCAAGAGCCAACGGGACGGACTTTCTATGGCTACACCTTC
TRBV29-1	.	.	TRBJ1-5	12	CSVRYGNQPQHF	TGCAGCGTACGTTACGGCAATCAGCCCCAGCATTTT
TRBV29-1	.	TRBD1	TRBJ1-1	13	CSVGTANILEAFF	TGCAGCGTGGGGACAGCAAATATACTTGAAGCCTTCTTT
TRBV5-1	.	.	TRBJ2-1	13	CASSFDRSLVQFF	TGCGCCAGCAGCTTCGACAGGTCTCTAGTGCAGTTCTTC
TRBV7-9	many	.	TRBJ2-5	13	CASSDTPRETQYF	TGTGCCAGCAGCGATACCCCAAGAGAGACCCAGTACTTC
TRBV9	.	.	TRBJ1-6	15	CASSVAGTLNSPLHF	TGTGCCAGCAGCGTAGCTGGTACCTTAAATTCACCCCTCCACTTT
TRBV2	.	TRBD1	TRBJ1-1	15	CASTKQGRVNTEAFF	TGTGCCAGCACAAAACAGGGGAGGGTGAACACTGAAGCTTTCTTT
TRBV5-1	many	.	TRBJ2-3	13	CASSGGNTDTQYF	TGCGCCAGCAGCGGTGGAAACACAGATACGCAGTATTTT
TRBV2	many	TRBD1	TRBJ2-7	13	CASRDRGHYEQYF	TGTGCCAGCAGAGACAGGGGACACTACGAGCAGTACTTC
TRBV7-7	.	TRBD2	TRBJ2-7	15	CASSQGPGGSYEQYF	TGTGCTAGCAGCCAGGGCCCGGGAGGGAGCTACGAGCAGTACTTC
TRBV5-6	many	TRBD1	TRBJ1-5	17	CASSLGTGTHSNQPQHF	TGTGCCAGCAGCTTAGGGACAGGAACACATAGCAATCAGCCCCAGCATTTT
TRBV15	.	.	TRBJ2-7	14	CATSPRDGSYEQYF	TGTGCCACCAGCCCCCGGGACGGGTCCTACGAGCAGTACTTC
TRBV28	.	TRBD1	TRBJ2-7	13	CAVRDRGTYEQYF	TGTGCCGTCCGGGACAGGGGCACCTACGAGCAGTACTTC
TRBV9	many	.	TRBJ1-1	13	CASSVGEGGEAFF	TGTGCCAGCAGCGTAGGGGAGGGGGGCGAAGCTTTCTTT
TRBV20-1	.	.	TRBJ2-7	10	CSGGAYEQYF	TGCAGTGGGGGGGCCTACGAGCAGTACTTC
TRBV20-1	many	TRBD2	TRBJ2-1	15	CSARDPLADHNEQFF	TGCAGTGCTAGAGATCCGCTAGCGGATCACAATGAGCAGTTCTTC
TRBV7-3	.	.	TRBJ2-2	12	CASGFNTGELVF	TGTGCCAGCGGCTTCAACACCGGGGAGCTGGTTTTT
TRBV11-1	few	.	TRBJ2-5	14	CASSFGRAEETQYF	TGTGCCAGCAGCTTCGGCAGGGCTGAAGAGACCCAGTACTTC
TRBV15	.	.	TRBJ1-2	15	CATSSLQGPNYGYTF	TGTGCCACCAGCAGTCTTCAGGGACCTAACTATGGCTACACCTTC
TRBV29-1	.	.	TRBJ2-3	13	CSVLPSGTDTQYF	TGCAGCGTACTCCCTAGCGGCACAGATACGCAGTATTTT
TRBV6-6	many	.	TRBJ1-5	12	CASSVSSQPQHF	TGTGCCAGCAGTGTCTCATCGCAGCCCCAGCATTTT
TRBV29-1	.	.	TRBJ2-5	15	CSVETARSKQETQYF	TGCAGCGTTGAAACAGCCAGGAGTAAGCAAGAGACCCAGTACTTC
TRBV4-2	many	TRBD1	TRBJ1-1	11	CASSRQGKAFF	TGTGCCAGCAGCAGACAGGGTAAAGCTTTCTTT
TRBV28	many	.	TRBJ1-1	11	CASGFGTEAFF	TGTGCCAGCGGGTTTGGGACTGAAGCTTTCTTT
TRBV11-1	.	.	TRBJ2-6	16	CASTARGGIEANVLTF	TGTGCCAGCACAGCTCGAGGCGGGATCGAGGCCAACGTCCTGACTTTC
TRBV4-2	.	.	TRBJ2-7	13	CAGSQEVEYEQYF	TGTGCCGGCAGCCAAGAAGTCGAGTACGAGCAGTACTTC
TRBV29-1	.	.	TRBJ2-7	13	CSVAYTYTYEQYF	TGCAGCGTTGCGTACACTTACACCTACGAGCAGTACTTC
TRBV15	.	.	TRBJ1-5	19	CATSRPYPNGRHSNQPQHF	TGTGCCACCAGCAGACCCTACCCCAATGGGCGACATAGCAATCAGCCCCAGCATTTT
TRBV10-3	few	.	TRBJ2-3	14	CAISESYPADTQYF	TGTGCCATCAGTGAGTCGTACCCCGCGGATACGCAGTATTTT
TRBV6-4	.	.	TRBJ1-3	14	CASSDPGSGNTLYF	TGTGCCAGCAGTGACCCCGGGTCTGGAAACACCTTATATTTT